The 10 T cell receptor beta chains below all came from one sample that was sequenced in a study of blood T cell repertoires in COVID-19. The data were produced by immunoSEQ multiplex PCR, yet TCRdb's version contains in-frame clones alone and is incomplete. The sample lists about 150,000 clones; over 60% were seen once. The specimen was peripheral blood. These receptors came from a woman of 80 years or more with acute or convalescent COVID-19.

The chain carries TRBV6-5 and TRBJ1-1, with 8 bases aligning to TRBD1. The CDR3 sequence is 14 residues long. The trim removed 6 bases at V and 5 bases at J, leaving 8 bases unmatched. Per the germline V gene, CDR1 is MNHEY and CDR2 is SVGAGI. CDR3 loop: CASSTGGSPTEAFF. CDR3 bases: TGTGCCAGCAGCACAGGGGGTAGCCCAACTGAAGCTTTCTTT.

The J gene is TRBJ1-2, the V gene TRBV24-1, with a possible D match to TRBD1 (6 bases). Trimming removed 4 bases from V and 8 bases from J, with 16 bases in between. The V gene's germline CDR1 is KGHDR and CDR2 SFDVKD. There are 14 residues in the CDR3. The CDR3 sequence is CATSDPGQNRGYTF. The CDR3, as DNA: TGTGCCACCAGTGACCCTGGACAGAATCGGGGCTACACCTTC.

CDR3 DNA: TGCGCCAGCACCCTAGAATATCGCAGTACTGAAGCTTTCTTT. Translation gives CASTLEYRSTEAFF. The gene calls are TRBV5-1 and TRBJ1-1; D remains unclear. The CDR3 covers 14 residues. Germline CDR1 and CDR2: SGHRS and YFSETQ. Trimming left V 6 bases short and J 5 bases short, with 17 bases between.

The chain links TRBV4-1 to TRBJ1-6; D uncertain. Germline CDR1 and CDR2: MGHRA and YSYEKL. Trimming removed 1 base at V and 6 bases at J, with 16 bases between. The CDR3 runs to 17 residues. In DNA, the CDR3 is TGCGCCAGCAGCCAAGTATCCTCGAAGGAGGGTAATTCACCCCTCCACTTT. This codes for CASSQVSSKEGNSPLHF.

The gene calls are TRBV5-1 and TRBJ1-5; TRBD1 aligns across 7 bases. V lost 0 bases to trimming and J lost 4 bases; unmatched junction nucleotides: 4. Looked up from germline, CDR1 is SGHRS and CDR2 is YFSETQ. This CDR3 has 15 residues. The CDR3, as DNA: TGCGCCAGCAGCTTGGAGGCAGGGGGGAATCAGCCCCAGCATTTT. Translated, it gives CASSLEAGGNQPQHF.

The CDR3 nucleotides read TGTGCCAGCAGCTTTCGGACTAGCGGGACTGCAGGGGAGCTGTTTTTT. Protein: CASSFRTSGTAGELFF. The V gene is TRBV7-2, the J gene TRBJ2-2; 12 bases agree with TRBD2. The junction had 7 bases not matched to a gene; V was cut back by 3 bases and J by 8 bases. The germline CDR1 and CDR2 sequences are SGHTA and FQGNSA. The CDR3 sequence is 16 residues long.

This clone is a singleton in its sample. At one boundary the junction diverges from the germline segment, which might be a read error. CDR3 in DNA: TGTACCAGTAGTGCGGGGGGGCCCCGCTACGAGCAGTACTTC. Translated, it gives CTSSAGGPRYEQYF. The rearrangement joins TRBV19 to TRBJ2-7; 9 positions agree with TRBD2. Germline CDR1 reads LNHDA; CDR2 reads SQIVND (reference sequence). The CDR3 has 14 amino acids.

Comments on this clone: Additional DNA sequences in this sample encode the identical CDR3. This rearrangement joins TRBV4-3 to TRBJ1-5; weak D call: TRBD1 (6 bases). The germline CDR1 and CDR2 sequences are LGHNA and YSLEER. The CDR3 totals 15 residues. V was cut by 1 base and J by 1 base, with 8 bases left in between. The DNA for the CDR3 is TGCGCCAGCAGCCAAGGCCAGGGGAGCAATCAGCCCCAGCATTTT. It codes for CASSQGQGSNQPQHF.

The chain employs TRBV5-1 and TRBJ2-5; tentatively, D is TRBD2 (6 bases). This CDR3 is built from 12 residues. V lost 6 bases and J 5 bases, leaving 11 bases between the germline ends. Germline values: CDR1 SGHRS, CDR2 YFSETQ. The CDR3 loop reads CASKGSGETQYF. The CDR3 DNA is TGCGCCAGCAAGGGTAGCGGCGAGACCCAGTACTTC.

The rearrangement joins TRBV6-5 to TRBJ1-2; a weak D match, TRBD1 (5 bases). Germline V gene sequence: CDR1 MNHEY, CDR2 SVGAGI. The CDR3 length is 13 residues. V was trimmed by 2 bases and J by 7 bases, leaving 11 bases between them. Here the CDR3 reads CASSYRRGGGYTF. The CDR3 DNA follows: TGTGCCAGCAGTTACAGGAGGGGAGGTGGCTACACCTTC.